Given below is one T cell receptor (beta chain) in context. The table lists this clonotype with many counts. This clone's antigen is unknown. No base quality information exists; no much larger clone differs at one position. The sample originates from a study of human T cells and chemical hapten exposure (dated by TCRdb to about 2021). With regard to the full study: For sensitization, 2% DPC in acetone was applied to a roughly 2 cm by roughly 2 cm area of upper inner arm skin. Throughout the approximately 24-week study period, patients were also given weekly therapeutic DPC doses on the scalp. Patch tests used Finn chambers with 0.01% DPC on the upper back, scored after 6 days by International Contact Dermatitis Research Group standards. The patient cohort, mostly female, included alopecia areata with under or over 50% scalp involvement, alopecia totalis and alopecia universalis. Libraries were combined into a pool for sequencing, and differences in TCR yield between samples came mainly from small differences in library volumes within the pool. The study tracked peripheral blood TCR repertoire changes in vivo during primary and secondary sensitization to the hapten diphenylcyclopropenone (DPC) in alopecia patients. Blood samples were taken from patients before sensitization (week 0) and then at 2, 6 and about 24 weeks after DPC sensitization. Nearly 30 alopecia patients provided blood for TCR sequencing at one to four time points (pre-sensitization, 2, 6 and 24 weeks).

Library method: RACE. The sequencer listed for this sample is NextSeq 500. During library preparation, unique molecular identifiers were attached to individual cDNA molecules so that TCRs could be counted in a quantitative, reproducible way. From each blood RNA sample, both TCR alpha and TCR beta chains were sequenced. Concerning the study's data processing: The median number of TCRs per sample was around 96,000, ranging from 23,224 to 690,600. The Decombinator software suite was used to annotate the V, J and CDR3 of the TCR reads. To make PS versus PT1 abundance plots, every sample was subsampled to the same number of TCRs (28,000). TCRs were defined as expanded if absent before sensitization and observed at least eight times at the 2-week time point. The public reads were quality trimmed at Q25 with fastp and then assembled into clones with MiXCR by TCRdb, keeping productive beta chains. Rows are unified per CDR3 protein, each entry keeping the most common DNA and genes. The V and J calls and clone size come from TCRdb's table, not from the authors' own analysis. This sample is represented by 380,000 or so distinct CDR3 sequences; roughly 4.8% of them were singletons. Clones ranked in the top ten supply around 2% of the sample.

V loses 9 bases of germline sequence and J loses 0 bases, and the interval between the two ends is 10 bases. CDR1 and CDR2 are drawn from the germline V gene: MNHEY, SVGEGT. Inclusive of the bounding cysteine and phenylalanine, the CDR3 is 13 residues long. The DNA shown is the 39-base CDR3, in frame from base 1. What the time point label conveys for this sample: patch test 1, 2 weeks after DPC sensitization. In light of the paper, this sample's treatment or condition label describes: therapeutic diphenylcyclopropenone sensitization with weekly scalp DPC. Blood at each patch-test visit was drawn before the patch test was applied. Patients were considered eligible if aged 18 to 70, diagnosed with alopecia and deemed suitable for DPC therapy, and patients were excluded if pregnant. Total RNA was isolated from unfractionated whole blood collected in Tempus Blood RNA tubes. The study at large found these results: No change with DPC sensitization was found in the number of TCRs above 1 in 1000 frequency, and no evidence of global repertoire structure alterations was found. Patch test score was positively correlated with the number of PT1 expanded TCRs, with significance at thresholds 8, 16 and 32 but not at 4. Repeated subsampling changed both the strength of the expansion versus patch-test correlation and the threshold at which the correlation became significant. Significantly more large CDR3 similarity clusters were formed by expanded TCRs than by pre-sensitization or healthy control sets, consistent with antigen-driven responses. All patients had alopecia, a presumed autoimmune disease, so their immune response might differ from that of healthy individuals.

The sequencing used whole blood, collected in connection with sensitization to the hapten diphenylcyclopropenone (DPC). This TCR was sampled from a woman in her fifties or sixties with alopecia areata. Some clones in this sample may be carry-over from other donors' samples. Recombination connected TRBV6-2 or TRBV6-3 to TRBJ2-3; the D gene is unclear. The CDR3 sequence is CASPDPSTDTQYF. The base sequence is TGTGCCAGTCCGGACCCTAGCACAGATACGCAGTATTTT.